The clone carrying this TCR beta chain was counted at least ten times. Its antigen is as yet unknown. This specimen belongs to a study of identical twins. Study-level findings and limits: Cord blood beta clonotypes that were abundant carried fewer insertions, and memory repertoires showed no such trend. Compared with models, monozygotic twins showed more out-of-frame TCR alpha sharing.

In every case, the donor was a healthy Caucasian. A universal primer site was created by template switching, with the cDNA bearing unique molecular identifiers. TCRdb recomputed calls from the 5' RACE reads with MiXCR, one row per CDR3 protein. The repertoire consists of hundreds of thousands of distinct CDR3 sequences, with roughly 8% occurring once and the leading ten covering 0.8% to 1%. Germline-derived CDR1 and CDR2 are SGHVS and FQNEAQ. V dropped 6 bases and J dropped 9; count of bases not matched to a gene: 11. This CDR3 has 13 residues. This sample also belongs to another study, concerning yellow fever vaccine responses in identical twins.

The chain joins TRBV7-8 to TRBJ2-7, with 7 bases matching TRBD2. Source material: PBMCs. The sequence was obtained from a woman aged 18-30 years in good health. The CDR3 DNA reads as TGTGCCAGCAGACTGGGGAGGGAAGGTGCGCAGTACTTC. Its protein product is CASRLGREGAQYF.